These 19 T cell receptor beta chains were sequenced from one sample in a study of long-term antiretroviral therapy in people with HIV. The run of the v3.0 immunoSEQ assay was at survey level. Profiling relied on immunoSEQ multiplex PCR, and the TCRdb table lists in-frame clones only, not all of them. This table has roughly 29,000 clones, 95% appearing once. This specimen consisted of unsorted PBMCs, obtained 5.3 years after starting antiretroviral therapy. All receptors come from a man aged 30-40 years with HIV.

This clone was detected a few times. The CDR3 nucleotides are TGTGCCAGCGGAGGGAGGGGGGGCACTGAAGCTTTCTTT. Its protein product is CASGGRGGTEAFF. The chain recombines TRBV6-5 with TRBJ1-1, with D maybe TRBD1 (6 bases). V lost 8 bases and J 4 bases, leaving 14 bases between the germline ends. The CDR3 runs to 13 residues. Germline CDR1 and CDR2: MNHEY and SVGAGI.

J is TRBJ2-2 and V is TRBV6-1, with 9 bases matching TRBD2. CDR3 length equals 15 residues. V shed 6 bases, J shed 1 base, and the junction held 3 bases outside the gene matches. Germline CDR1 and CDR2: MNHNS and SASEGT. The CDR3 nucleotides read TGTGCCAGCAGGCGGGGGGGCGAGAACACCGGGGAGCTGTTTTTT. This codes for CASRRGGENTGELFF.

The CDR3 coding sequence is TGTGCCAGCAGCTTGGGGGGGGCTGGGGCCAACGTCCTGACTTTC. It is translated as CASSLGGAGANVLTF. The chain joins TRBV5-4 to TRBJ2-6; weak D call: TRBD2 (6 bases). V gave up 0 bases and J gave up 2 bases, with 6 bases separating them. Germline V lookup: CDR1 SGHNT, CDR2 YYREEE (reference sequence). CDR3 length equals 15 residues.

CDR3 bases: TGTGCCAGCAGCGTGGCAGGGTACTCTGGAAACACCATATATTTT. Translated, it gives CASSVAGYSGNTIYF. The V gene is TRBV7-9, the J gene TRBJ1-3, with a tentative D call TRBD1 (5 bases). CDR3 size: 15 residues. Germline assignment: CDR1 SEHNR and CDR2 FQNEAQ (reference sequence). Trimming removed 5 bases from V and 0 bases from J, with 11 bases in between.

Only one count was recorded for this clone. The genes are TRBV28 and TRBJ2-7, with D possibly TRBD2 on 5 matching bases. The germline V gene has CDR1 MDHEN and CDR2 SYDVKM. With 2 bases removed from V and 4 bases from J, the gap between germline ends came to 12 bases. CDR3 length: 14 amino acids. In DNA, the CDR3 is TGTGCCAGCAGTTTAGAGGGTCGGTCTTACGAGCAGTACTTC. The encoded protein is CASSLEGRSYEQYF.

The V call is TRBV4-1, the J call TRBJ2-5, with D perhaps being TRBD1 or TRBD2 (5 bases each). Germline-derived CDR1 and CDR2 are MGHRA and YSYEKL. Trimming pared 1 base from V and 5 bases from J, leaving 14 bases between. CDR3 length: 15 amino acids. Here the CDR3 DNA reads TGCGCCAGCAGCCAAGTGTTCAGCTGGGGGGAGACCCAGTACTTC. It encodes CASSQVFSWGETQYF.

With regard to this clone: It is unclear where the CDR3 begins or ends on the DNA, so no DNA is shown, and the CDR3 is as TCRdb lists it. The chain joins TRBV20-1 to TRBJ1-1. Termini included, the CDR3 measures 11 amino acids. The V gene's germline CDR1 is DFQATT and CDR2 SNEGSKA (reference sequence). CDR3 in amino acids: CSSSENTEAFF.

The V gene is TRBV5-8, the J gene TRBJ2-5; 7 nucleotides line up with TRBD1. The CDR3 loop spans 15 amino acids. V gave up 4 bases and J gave up 2 bases; unmatched junction bases: 8. Germline V gene sequence: CDR1 SGHTS, CDR2 YDEGEE. The CDR3 region has the DNA TGTGCCAGCAGCGTGCCCGGGACAGTACAAGAGACCCAGTACTTC. This translates into CASSVPGTVQETQYF.

CDR3 DNA sequence: TGTGCCAGCTCACCGAACAGGGGGCTGGATTCACCCCTCCACTTT. Protein sequence: CASSPNRGLDSPLHF. The gene calls are TRBV18 and TRBJ1-6; TRBD1 aligns across 9 bases. Trimming took 3 bases from V and 8 from J; bases not matched to a gene: 5. The CDR3 contains 15 residues. The germline V gene has CDR1 KGHSH and CDR2 LQKENI.

This chain joins TRBV7-9 and TRBJ1-5; TRBD1 is a possible D gene (6 bases). CDR3 size: 14 residues. The germline CDR1 and CDR2 sequences are SEHNR and FQNEAQ (reference sequence). Deletions cut 5 bases from V and 9 bases from J, with 17 bases between. DNA of the CDR3: TGTGCCAGCAGCGGGGGGGCTACTATAGGGCCCCAGCATTTT. The encoded protein is CASSGGATIGPQHF. Full variable domain (rest looked up from reference TRBV7-9 and TRBJ1-5): DTGVSQNPRHKITKRGQNVTFRCDPISEHNRLYWYRQTLGQGPEFLTYFQNEAQLEKSRLLSDRFSAERPKGSFSTLEIQRTEQGDSAMYLCASSGGATIGPQHFGDGTRLSIL.

This clone has just one count. The J gene is TRBJ2-6, the V gene TRBV12-2. TRBV12-2 is reported as a pseudogene. The CDR3 is made up of 15 amino acids. CDR3 nucleotide sequence: TGTGCAAGTCGCTGGGGATCCGCGGGGGCCAACGTCCTGACTTTC. Its protein is CASRWGSAGANVLTF.

The chain combines TRBV7-2 with TRBJ2-3; D gene unclear. V shed 5 bases and J shed 1 base, with 13 bases lying between them. The germline CDR1 and CDR2 sequences are SGHTA and FQGNSA. This CDR3 has 15 amino acids. The CDR3 DNA follows: TGTGCCAGCAGCCCGGTCCCCGGGCGCACAGATACGCAGTATTTT. Translating it yields CASSPVPGRTDTQYF.

The rearrangement uses TRBV6-5 and TRBJ1-1; D is possibly TRBD1 (5 bases). Germline CDR1 MNHEY, CDR2 SVGAGI. Trimming left V 6 bases short and J 2 bases short, with 10 bases between. CDR3 length equals 13 residues. The CDR3 spells CASSRGHNTEAFF. The CDR3 nucleotides read TGTGCCAGCAGCCGAGGACACAACACTGAAGCTTTCTTT.

The CDR3 sequence: CASSEETSGSYEQYF. As DNA, the CDR3 is TGTGCCAGCAGTGAAGAGACTAGCGGGAGCTACGAGCAGTACTTC. The rearrangement joins TRBV6-1 to TRBJ2-7; 12 nucleotides match TRBD2. Germline-derived CDR1 and CDR2 are MNHNS and SASEGT. The CDR3 contains 15 residues. Germline trimming cut 1 base from V and 3 bases from J; bases unmatched to any gene: 1.

The V call is TRBV19, the J call TRBJ2-3, with D perhaps TRBD1 or TRBD2 (6 bases each). Germline CDR1 LNHDA, CDR2 SQIVND (reference sequence). The V end was cut by 6 bases, the J end by 3 bases, with 13 bases between. The CDR3 is made up of 14 amino acids. The CDR3 loop reads CASRYGGPTDTQYF. The CDR3, as DNA: TGTGCCAGTAGATATGGGGGGCCGACAGATACGCAGTATTTT.

The chain couples TRBV7-2 to TRBJ2-3; D is uncertain. The CDR3 spans 17 residues. Germline loops: CDR1 SGHTA, CDR2 FQGNSA. V dropped 2 bases and J dropped 0 bases, with 15 bases sitting between them. CDR3 coding DNA: TGTGCCAGCAGCTTAAAACGTTTCGCAGCTAGCACAGATACGCAGTATTTT. This translates into CASSLKRFAASTDTQYF.

This chain links TRBV28 with TRBJ1-4; possibly TRBD1 for D (5 bases). The germline V gene encodes CDR1 MDHEN and CDR2 SYDVKM. Trimming took 6 bases from V and 16 from J, leaving 18 bases between them. The CDR3 has 12 residues. CDR3 protein: CASRTLSQGAFF. For the CDR3, the DNA is TGTGCCAGCAGAACCCTTTCTCAGGGAGCGTTTTTT. Complete variable domain (other parts from reference TRBV28 and TRBJ1-4): DVKVTQSSRYLVKRTGEKVFLECVQDMDHENMFWYRQDPGLGLRLIYFSYDVKMKEKGDIPEGYSVSREKKERFSLILESASTNQTSMYLCASRTLSQGAFFGSGTQLSVL.

J is TRBJ2-1 and V is TRBV7-6; a possible D gene is TRBD2 (5 bases). CDR1 is SGHVS, CDR2 FNYEAQ, per germline. The CDR3 runs to 15 residues. Trimming shortened V by 0 bases and J by 5 bases, and 11 bases separated the two germline ends. CDR3 nucleotide sequence: TGTGCCAGCAGCTTAGCGTACACTAGGAACAATGAGCAGTTCTTC. It translates to CASSLAYTRNNEQFF.

V is TRBV13 and J is TRBJ2-7; no clear D gene. CDR1 is PRHDT and CDR2 is FYEKMQ in the germline V gene (reference sequence). The CDR3 length is 13 residues. V lost 5 bases and J 0 bases, leaving 8 bases between the germline ends. CDR3 bases: TGTGCCAGCAGCCCTTCTACCTCCTACGAGCAGTACTTC. Translated, it gives CASSPSTSYEQYF.